Below are 25 T cell receptor beta chains sequenced from a single sample in a study of a mutant IDH1 vaccine in newly diagnosed glioma. Time point of the sample: week 11, during vaccination. Alongside topical imiquimod, each dose of vaccine comprised 300 ug of mutant IDH1 20-mer peptide. TCRdb's table, derived via immunoSEQ multiplex PCR, lists solely in-frame clones and lacks some. The sample lists tens of thousands of clones, around 84% seen once, with 8.5% to 9.5% in the top ten. These receptors' antigens are unknown. The sample in question was PBMCs, obtained from a glioma patient whose treatment included an IDH1 peptide vaccine. The receptor source for this set is a woman aged 50 to 60 with glioma.

The rearrangement links TRBV7-2 to TRBJ2-5, with 11 bases that match TRBD1. Trimming at V came to 4 bases and at J to 9 bases, leaving 1 base not matched to a gene. This CDR3 region has 12 residues. CDR1 is SGHTA and CDR2 is FQGNSA in the germline V gene. The CDR3 loop is CASSSDRGPQYF. DNA for the CDR3: TGTGCCAGCAGCTCGGACAGGGGGCCCCAGTACTTC.

The rearrangement joins TRBV7-2 to TRBJ2-7, with D possibly being TRBD2 (7 bases). Trimming removed 3 bases from V and 5 bases from J, with 20 bases in between. The length of the CDR3 is 16 residues. The germline gives CDR1 SGHTA, CDR2 FQGNSA. The chain's CDR3 is CASSLGGGRFKNEQYF. DNA for the CDR3: TGTGCCAGCAGCTTGGGAGGGGGGCGTTTTAAGAACGAGCAGTACTTC.

The chain couples TRBV6-5 to TRBJ1-1; a weak D match, TRBD1 (5 bases). With 2 bases removed from V and 1 base from J, the gap between germline ends came to 11 bases. Germline assignment: CDR1 MNHEY and CDR2 SVGAGI. There are 15 residues in the CDR3. As DNA, the CDR3 is TGTGCCAGCAGTTACCTTTCTCAGGGGAACACTGAAGCTTTCTTT. It yields the protein CASSYLSQGNTEAFF.

This rearrangement joins TRBV19 to TRBJ1-3; TRBD1 is a possible D gene (5 bases). V was pared by 3 bases and J by 0 bases, with 9 bases between. The CDR3 totals 15 residues. Germline CDR1 LNHDA, CDR2 SQIVND (reference sequence). CDR3 DNA: TGTGCCAGTAGTATCGACAGCTTCTCTGGAAACACCATATATTTT. Amino acid sequence: CASSIDSFSGNTIYF.

The rearrangement joins TRBV5-4 to TRBJ2-3; D might be TRBD2 (7 bases). Germline V gene sequence: CDR1 SGHNT, CDR2 YYREEE (reference sequence). Trimming removed 0 bases from V and 6 bases from J, with 20 bases in between. The CDR3 sequence is 17 residues long. Here the CDR3 reads CASSLAKGGALGDTQYF. CDR3 in DNA: TGTGCCAGCAGCTTGGCCAAAGGGGGGGCTTTGGGGGATACGCAGTATTTT.

The V gene is TRBV5-3, the J gene TRBJ1-5, with D uncertain. TRBV5-3 is marked as an open reading frame, function uncertain. Trimming removed 4 bases from V and 4 bases from J, with 3 bases in between. The CDR3 loop spans 11 amino acids. CDR3 in amino acids: CARSLNQPQHF. Written as DNA, the CDR3 is TGTGCCAGAAGCCTGAATCAGCCCCAGCATTTT.

To note about this clone: At the DNA level, this CDR3 is encoded by other sequences in the same sample as well. The chain recombines TRBV9 with TRBJ2-3, with D unclear. Deletions cut 0 bases from V and 5 bases from J, with 7 bases between. The CDR3 length is 13 residues. Germline V gene sequence: CDR1 SGDLS, CDR2 YYNGEE. In nucleotides, the CDR3 is TGTGCCAGCAGCGTAGATTTGGGAGATACGCAGTATTTT. This translates into CASSVDLGDTQYF.

This chain links TRBV4-1 with TRBJ2-5; TRBD2 matches at 15 bases. Germline lookup yields CDR1 MGHRA and CDR2 YSYEKL. The CDR3 length is 17 residues. After removal of 4 bases from V and 1 base from J, the junction contained 4 bases not matched to a gene. The CDR3 coding sequence is TGCGCCAGCAGCCTCGGACTAGCGGGGGGGATCCAAGAGACCCAGTACTTC. It yields the protein CASSLGLAGGIQETQYF.

The J gene is TRBJ2-1, the V gene TRBV5-1, with TRBD1 matching 9 bases. Germline trimming cut 0 bases from V and 10 bases from J; bases unmatched to any gene: 8. The CDR3 extends over 15 amino acids. CDR1 is SGHRS and CDR2 is YFSETQ in the germline V gene. The CDR3 sequence is CASSLAPDRGGEQFF. DNA of the CDR3: TGCGCCAGCAGCTTGGCCCCGGACAGGGGCGGAGAGCAGTTCTTC.

The rearrangement uses TRBV13 and TRBJ1-3, with 7 positions matching TRBD1. Germline CDR1 reads PRHDT; CDR2 reads FYEKMQ (reference sequence). The CDR3 runs to 15 residues. J lost 4 bases, V lost 3 bases, and 6 bases had no gene match. CDR3 coding DNA: TGTGCCAGCAGCTTTCAACAGGGGACAGGAAACACCATATATTTT. It translates to CASSFQQGTGNTIYF.

The rearrangement joins TRBV13 to TRBJ2-6; D gene ambiguous. The CDR3 sequence is 15 residues long. Germline V gene data show CDR1 as PRHDT and CDR2 as FYEKMQ (reference sequence). Trimming took 3 bases from V and 2 from J, leaving 8 bases between them. For the CDR3, the DNA is TGTGCCAGCAGCTTTTTGGGCGCTGGGGCCAACGTCCTGACTTTC. The encoded protein is CASSFLGAGANVLTF. The whole variable domain, filled in from reference TRBV13 and TRBJ2-6, reads AAGVIQSPRHLIKEKRETATLKCYPIPRHDTVYWYQQGPGQDPQFLISFYEKMQSDKGSIPDRFSAQQFSDYHSELNMSSLELGDSALYFCASSFLGAGANVLTFGAGSRLTVL.

The genes are TRBV10-3 and TRBJ2-1; 12 bases fit TRBD2. Germline V CDR1 and CDR2: ENHRY, SYGVKD. Trimming took 9 bases from V and 4 from J; bases not matched to a gene: 13. The CDR3 is 17 amino acids. As DNA, the CDR3 is TGTGCCATGAGAAAATCTAGCGGGGGGGATGAATACAATGAGCAGTTCTTC. It specifies CAMRKSSGGDEYNEQFF.

The chain employs TRBV7-9 and TRBJ2-7, with D possibly being TRBD1 (6 bases). CDR3 length: 16 residues. The germline V gene has CDR1 SEHNR and CDR2 FQNEAQ (reference sequence). The germline V and J ends were trimmed by 4 bases and 0 bases, with 16 bases remaining between them. Written as DNA, the CDR3 is TGTGCCAGCAGCTCAACCATCTGGGACATCTCCTACGAGCAGTACTTC. This sequence encodes CASSSTIWDISYEQYF. Full variable domain (missing parts from reference TRBV7-9 and TRBJ2-7): DTGVSQNPRHKITKRGQNVTFRCDPISEHNRLYWYRQTLGQGPEFLTYFQNEAQLEKSRLLSDRFSAERPKGSFSTLEIQRTEQGDSAMYLCASSSTIWDISYEQYFGPGTRLTVT.

This rearrangement joins TRBV19 to TRBJ2-2, with D maybe TRBD1 (6 bases). V was trimmed by 4 bases and J by 0 bases, leaving 6 bases between them. This CDR3 is built from 14 residues. Germline CDR1 reads LNHDA; CDR2 reads SQIVND (reference sequence). CDR3: CASSRTANTGELFF. In DNA form, the CDR3 reads TGTGCCAGTAGTAGGACAGCGAACACCGGGGAGCTGTTTTTT.

This chain links TRBV13 with TRBJ2-7; the D gene is possibly TRBD2 (5 bases). This CDR3 has 12 residues. Per germline, CDR1 PRHDT and CDR2 FYEKMQ (reference sequence). Trimming took off 5 bases at V and 3 bases at J, with 8 bases between the two ends. The CDR3, as DNA: TGTGCCAGCAGCCTCAGCGGCTACGAGCAGTACTTC. This encodes CASSLSGYEQYF.

This sequence joins TRBV5-1 and TRBJ1-1, with 7 bases identical to TRBD1. The V gene end was trimmed by 4 bases and the J gene end by 8 bases; junction bases not matched to a gene: 14. The CDR3 has 15 amino acids. The germline CDR1 and CDR2 sequences are SGHRS and YFSETQ. The CDR3 nucleotides are TGCGCCAGCAGCCCCCGAAGTGGAGAGGGGGCCGAAGCTTTCTTT. Protein: CASSPRSGEGAEAFF.

This rearrangement joins TRBV5-1 to TRBJ2-3, with D possibly being TRBD1 (5 bases). The CDR3 runs 13 residues. The germline CDR1 and CDR2 sequences are SGHRS and YFSETQ. The V end lost 9 bases, the J end lost 2 bases, and 13 bases lay between the germline ends. Written as DNA, the CDR3 is TGCGCCACCAAGGGGCGATTCACAGATACGCAGTATTTT. Protein product: CATKGRFTDTQYF. Combining the CDR3 with reference TRBV5-1 and TRBJ2-3 gives the whole variable domain KAGVTQTPRYLIKTRGQQVTLSCSPISGHRSVSWYQQTPGQGLQFLFEYFSETQRNKGNFPGRFSGRQFSNSRSEMNVSTLELGDSALYLCATKGRFTDTQYFGPGTRLTVL.

J is TRBJ2-2 and V is TRBV6-4, with TRBD1 as a possible D gene (5 bases). The V gene lost 0 bases and the J gene lost 9 bases, with 14 bases spanning the gap. Germline V lookup: CDR1 MRHNA, CDR2 SNTAGT. This CDR3 is built from 15 residues. The CDR3: CASSDSSQGTRELFF. DNA for the CDR3: TGTGCCAGCAGTGACTCGTCGCAGGGTACTAGGGAGCTGTTTTTT.

This clone has just one count. J is TRBJ2-1 and V is TRBV2; D is uncertain. V lost 4 bases to trimming and J lost 6 bases, with 10 bases between them. Germline lookup yields CDR1 SNHLY and CDR2 FYNNEI. This CDR3 has 13 amino acids. This chain's CDR3 is CASSVFRANEQFF. DNA for the CDR3: TGTGCCAGCAGTGTATTTAGGGCCAATGAGCAGTTCTTC.

The chain links TRBV4-3 to TRBJ2-2, with D unclear. Germline assignment: CDR1 LGHNA and CDR2 YSLEER. The V end was cut by 0 bases, the J end by 2 bases, with 4 bases between. This CDR3 has 14 amino acids. CDR3 loop: CASSQEYNTGELFF. Written as DNA, the CDR3 is TGCGCCAGCAGCCAAGAATATAACACCGGGGAGCTGTTTTTT.

The rearrangement joins TRBV5-4 to TRBJ1-1; tentative D call: TRBD1 (5 bases). This CDR3 region has 15 residues. The germline CDR1 and CDR2 sequences are SGHNT and YYREEE (reference sequence). V lost 3 bases and J 5 bases, leaving 17 bases between the germline ends. The CDR3 bases are TGTGCCAGCAGCTCCCCTGCGGGGGATTGGACTGAAGCTTTCTTT. Translated, it gives CASSSPAGDWTEAFF.

The J gene is TRBJ2-7, the V gene TRBV13; perhaps TRBD1 as D (6 bases). V was shortened by 2 bases and J by 0 bases, with 20 bases between the two germline ends. The CDR3 has 18 residues. Germline lookup yields CDR1 PRHDT and CDR2 FYEKMQ (reference sequence). The CDR3: CASSLRGMQGHSSYEQYF. DNA of the CDR3: TGTGCCAGCAGCTTAAGGGGAATGCAGGGGCATAGCTCCTACGAGCAGTACTTC.

The chain uses TRBV2 and TRBJ2-5, with D possibly TRBD2 on 6 matching bases. The CDR3 totals 13 residues. Germline V gene lookup returns CDR1 SNHLY and CDR2 FYNNEI. Between the trimmed V and J ends, which lost 5 bases and 5 bases, there was a span of 12 bases. This chain's CDR3 is CASSRARGETQYF. CDR3 nucleotides: TGTGCCAGCAGTAGGGCCCGGGGGGAGACCCAGTACTTC.

This clone was counted once. The rearrangement uses TRBV11-3 and TRBJ2-7; D is uncertain. V lost 1 base, J lost 11 bases, and 15 bases lay in between. Germline V CDR1 and CDR2: SGHNT, YENEEA. The CDR3 contains 13 residues. CDR3 DNA: TGTGCCAGCAGCTTAGCATCGGACGGCCAGAAGTACTTC. Protein sequence: CASSLASDGQKYF.

The V and J genes are TRBV27 and TRBJ2-7, with D maybe TRBD1 (7 bases). Trimming stripped 6 bases from V and 3 bases from J, with 21 bases between. CDR1 and CDR2 (germline): MNHEY, SMNVEV (reference sequence). The CDR3 runs 16 residues. The chain's CDR3 is CASSYAGQSLGYEQYF. CDR3 bases: TGTGCCAGCAGCTACGCGGGACAGTCGCTTGGCTACGAGCAGTACTTC.